This passage covers 28 T cell receptor beta chains from one sample sequenced in a study of control samples from healthy donors and cancer patients. Libraries were prepared by immunoSEQ multiplex PCR; TCRdb keeps only in-frame clonotypes and omits some of them. The table lists about 160,000 clones, about 93% of them singletons, with roughly 0.7% in the top ten. Sample: blood. The receptors were sampled from a young woman in good health.

The chain employs TRBV4-2 and TRBJ2-1; no firm D call. Germline V CDR1 and CDR2: LGHNA, YNFKEQ. V dropped 0 bases and J dropped 4 bases, with 10 bases sitting between them. CDR3 length equals 15 residues. This CDR3 is CASSQESTGYNEQFF. For the CDR3, the DNA is TGTGCCAGCAGCCAAGAGTCGACTGGGTACAATGAGCAGTTCTTC.

This clone was seen only once. The rearrangement links TRBV28 to TRBJ1-2; TRBD1 aligns across 10 bases. The germline CDR1 and CDR2 sequences are MDHEN and SYDVKM. The V and J ends lost 5 bases and 3 bases, in that order; junction bases with no gene match: 9. The CDR3 covers 16 residues. CDR3 nucleotides: TGTGCCAGCAGTACTCCCCCCGGACAGGGGGACTATGGCTACACCTTC. Amino acids: CASSTPPGQGDYGYTF.

As for this clone: This specimen includes other DNA sequences encoding the same CDR3. The gene calls are TRBV7-6 and TRBJ2-5, with 8 bases matching TRBD2. The CDR3 spans 16 residues. Germline trimming cut 0 bases from V and 5 bases from J; bases unmatched to any gene: 8. Looked up from germline, CDR1 is SGHVS and CDR2 is FNYEAQ. CDR3 DNA sequence: TGTGCCAGCAGCTTAGCGCGGGAGGTCGCGCGCGAGACCCAGTACTTC. This sequence encodes CASSLAREVARETQYF.

The chain joins TRBV7-9 to TRBJ1-4, with TRBD1 as a possible D gene (5 bases). The length of the CDR3 is 15 residues. Trimming pared 1 base from V and 8 bases from J, leaving 14 bases between. Germline CDR1 SEHNR, CDR2 FQNEAQ (reference sequence). CDR3 nucleotides: TGTGCCAGCAGCTTAGTCGCGACAGTTGGGGAAAAACTGTTTTTT. It encodes CASSLVATVGEKLFF.

The V and J genes are TRBV7-8 and TRBJ2-1; tentatively, D is TRBD2 (5 bases). V was shortened by 3 bases and J by 8 bases, with 14 bases between the two germline ends. Germline CDR1 is SGHVS and CDR2 is FQNEAQ. The length of the CDR3 is 14 residues. The CDR3 DNA follows: TGTGCCAGCAGCTTCGTAGCGCCCAGCGATGAGCAGTTCTTC. Protein product: CASSFVAPSDEQFF.

The chain is built from TRBV7-6 and TRBJ2-5, with a possible D match to TRBD2 (5 bases). Germline CDR1 reads SGHVS; CDR2 reads FNYEAQ. This CDR3 spans 15 amino acids. The germline V and J ends were trimmed by 1 base and 4 bases, with 13 bases remaining between them. The CDR3 loop reads CASSLVGGRRETQYF. In DNA, the CDR3 is TGTGCCAGCAGCTTAGTGGGTGGGAGACGAGAGACCCAGTACTTC.

This clone showed up just once. The chain combines TRBV6-2 or TRBV6-3 with TRBJ1-2; no firm D call. V lost 4 bases and J 1 base, leaving 7 bases between the germline ends. The germline V gene has CDR1 MNHEY and CDR2 SVGEGT. This CDR3 contains 13 residues. The CDR3 spells CASSFRVNYGYTF. As DNA, the CDR3 is TGTGCCAGCAGTTTCCGGGTTAACTATGGCTACACCTTC.

The chain is built from TRBV3-1 (or the pseudogene TRBV3-2) and TRBJ1-4, with TRBD1 matching over 7 bases. V dropped 1 base and J dropped 10; count of bases not matched to a gene: 9. This CDR3 is 15 amino acids long. Germline values: CDR1 LGHDT, CDR2 YNNKEL (reference sequence). The DNA for the CDR3 is TGTGCCAGCAGCCAAGGTGCGACAGGGTCCGGAAAACTGTTTTTT. Translation gives CASSQGATGSGKLFF.

The sample holds one count of this clone. This rearrangement joins TRBV30 to TRBJ2-5, with 9 bases aligning to TRBD2. Germline assignment: CDR1 GTSNPN and CDR2 SVGIG (reference sequence). The CDR3 is 18 amino acids. The ends lost 3 bases at V and 2 bases at J; junction bases unmatched: 16. The CDR3 bases are TGTGCCTGGAGCAGCCCTTACATAGCGGGAGTTGCTCAAGAGACCCAGTACTTC. Amino acids: CAWSSPYIAGVAQETQYF.

This rearrangement joins TRBV3-1 (or the pseudogene TRBV3-2) to TRBJ1-1; 11 nucleotides agree with TRBD1. CDR1 and CDR2 from the germline V gene are LGHDT and YNNKEL (reference sequence). V shed 0 bases, J shed 10 bases, and the junction held 4 bases outside the gene matches. The CDR3 totals 14 residues. CDR3 nucleotide sequence: TGTGCCAGCAGCCAAGATGGGACAGGGGGTTCAGCTTTCTTT. Residues: CASSQDGTGGSAFF.

The rearrangement joins TRBV7-8 to TRBJ1-4; 10 bases fit TRBD1. The V and J ends lost 6 bases and 8 bases, in that order; junction bases with no gene match: 9. Looked up from germline, CDR1 is SGHVS and CDR2 is FQNEAQ. This CDR3 has 15 amino acids. Here the CDR3 DNA reads TGTGCCAGCAGAGCCAGGGGGACAGGGGAGGAAAAACTGTTTTTT. Protein product: CASRARGTGEEKLFF.

The gene calls are TRBV9 and TRBJ1-2; no clear D. The germline V gene has CDR1 SGDLS and CDR2 YYNGEE. V gave up 0 bases and J gave up 10 bases, with 10 bases separating them. CDR3 length: 12 amino acids. CDR3 region: CASSVVGRNYTF. CDR3 nucleotides: TGTGCCAGCAGCGTAGTGGGAAGGAACTACACCTTC. Complete variable domain (other parts from reference TRBV9 and TRBJ1-2): DSGVTQTPKHLITATGQRVTLRCSPRSGDLSVYWYQQSLDQGLQFLIQYYNGEERAKGNILERFSAQQFPDLHSELNLSSLELGDSALYFCASSVVGRNYTFGSGTRLTVV.

The J gene is TRBJ1-5, the V gene TRBV27; D is unresolved. The CDR3 is 13 amino acids. The V gene lost 0 bases and the J gene lost 6 bases, with 6 bases spanning the gap. Germline CDR1 reads MNHEY; CDR2 reads SMNVEV (reference sequence). The CDR3 sequence: CASSLSTGQPQHF. CDR3 DNA: TGTGCCAGCAGTTTATCGACGGGTCAGCCCCAGCATTTT.

This chain connects TRBV28 to TRBJ2-7, with 8 bases aligning to TRBD1. Germline-derived CDR1 and CDR2 are MDHEN and SYDVKM. The V and J ends lost 6 bases and 4 bases, in that order; junction bases with no gene match: 8. The CDR3 contains 14 residues. This CDR3 is CASRSYRGEYEQYF. Here the CDR3 DNA reads TGTGCCAGCAGGTCCTACAGGGGGGAATACGAGCAGTACTTC.

The chain uses TRBV27 and TRBJ1-4; D uncertain. The V gene lost 2 bases and the J gene lost 7 bases, with 11 bases spanning the gap. The CDR3 covers 14 residues. From germline, CDR1 is MNHEY and CDR2 SMNVEV (reference sequence). The CDR3 nucleotides are TGTGCCAGCAGTTTAGGGTATAAGATTGAAAAACTGTTTTTT. Translating it yields CASSLGYKIEKLFF.

The chain combines TRBV27 with TRBJ1-4; the match to TRBD1 covers 8 bases. Germline V gene lookup returns CDR1 MNHEY and CDR2 SMNVEV (reference sequence). V gave up 6 bases and J gave up 5 bases; unmatched junction bases: 8. The CDR3 extends over 15 amino acids. The CDR3 DNA sequence: TGTGCCAGCAGCCAGGGGGCTGGAGAAAATGAAAAACTGTTTTTT. Amino acids: CASSQGAGENEKLFF.

The chain has TRBV5-4 and TRBJ2-1, with 11 bases fitting TRBD2. Germline CDR1 is SGHNT and CDR2 is YYREEE (reference sequence). The V segment lost 0 bases and the J segment 10 bases; nucleotides outside the gene matches: 6. The length of the CDR3 is 15 residues. CDR3 protein: CASSLVSGRAKEQFF. In nucleotides, the CDR3 is TGTGCCAGCAGCTTGGTTAGCGGGAGGGCGAAGGAGCAGTTCTTC.

This rearrangement joins TRBV7-2 to TRBJ2-1; the match to TRBD2 covers 11 bases. The CDR3 spans 14 residues. J was trimmed by 4 bases and V by 6 bases; bases with no gene match: 2. The germline gives CDR1 SGHTA, CDR2 FQGNSA. The CDR3 loop reads CASRTSGSYNEQFF. CDR3 in DNA: TGTGCCAGCAGAACTAGCGGGAGTTACAATGAGCAGTTCTTC.

The chain joins TRBV19 to TRBJ2-7, with D possibly being TRBD1 (7 bases). With 4 bases removed from V and 3 bases from J, the gap between germline ends came to 16 bases. CDR3 length: 15 residues. Germline V gene sequence: CDR1 LNHDA, CDR2 SQIVND (reference sequence). CDR3 sequence reads: CASSSGRGALYEQYF. In DNA, the CDR3 is TGTGCCAGTAGTAGCGGCAGGGGGGCCCTCTACGAGCAGTACTTC.

The rearrangement uses TRBV19 and TRBJ1-1; 8 bases line up with TRBD1. The CDR3 runs 14 residues. Trimming removed 6 bases from V and 4 bases from J; junction bases left unmatched: 7. The germline gives CDR1 LNHDA, CDR2 SQIVND (reference sequence). The CDR3 nucleotides are TGTGCCAGTAGCCTGGACAGGGAGGGCACTGAAGCTTTCTTT. Protein: CASSLDREGTEAFF.

The rearrangement links TRBV30 to TRBJ2-7, with 12 bases lining up with TRBD2. CDR1 and CDR2 (germline): GTSNPN, SVGIG (reference sequence). The CDR3 spans 17 residues. Losses at the gene ends were 3 bases for V and 4 bases for J; bases not matched to a gene: 13. The CDR3 DNA is TGTGCCTGGAGGTTCGGGTTGACTAGCGGGAGTTTTTACGAGCAGTACTTC. This encodes CAWRFGLTSGSFYEQYF.

This sequence joins TRBV5-1 and TRBJ2-1, with 10 bases fitting TRBD2. This CDR3 region has 14 residues. V trimming: 5 bases; J trimming: 4 bases; junction bases outside the gene matches: 3. Germline lookup yields CDR1 SGHRS and CDR2 YFSETQ. CDR3 protein: CASRLAGRYNEQFF. CDR3 nucleotide sequence: TGCGCCAGCAGACTAGCGGGACGGTACAATGAGCAGTTCTTC.

This chain connects TRBV7-2 to TRBJ2-5; perhaps D is TRBD1 or TRBD2 (5 bases each). Germline V gene lookup returns CDR1 SGHTA and CDR2 FQGNSA. The CDR3 length is 13 residues. V lost 1 base and J lost 4, with 7 bases in between. The DNA for the CDR3 is TGTGCCAGCAGCTTAGGGGGACGAGAGACCCAGTACTTC. It translates to CASSLGGRETQYF.

The J gene is TRBJ1-1, the V gene TRBV4-1; D uncertain. Germline CDR1 and CDR2: MGHRA and YSYEKL. V lost 3 bases and J lost 6, with 14 bases in between. The CDR3 runs to 14 residues. The CDR3 DNA reads as TGCGCCAGCAGCCACGTGGACTCTTCCCCTGAAGCTTTCTTT. It encodes CASSHVDSSPEAFF.

The chain employs TRBV27 and TRBJ2-7, with D possibly TRBD2 on 6 matching bases. Trimming took off 3 bases at V and 4 bases at J, with 13 bases between the two ends. Germline values: CDR1 MNHEY, CDR2 SMNVEV (reference sequence). This CDR3 region has 14 residues. Written as DNA, the CDR3 is TGTGCCAGCAGTTTCTTTGGGACTGTTTACGAGCAGTACTTC. Amino acids: CASSFFGTVYEQYF.

The J gene is TRBJ2-1, the V gene TRBV27, with 7 bases aligning to TRBD1. Germline-derived CDR1 and CDR2 are MNHEY and SMNVEV (reference sequence). V lost 8 bases, J lost 2 bases, and 3 bases stayed unmatched. This CDR3 region has 13 residues. Written as DNA, the CDR3 is TGTGCCAGCTCGGGACAGCCCTACAATGAGCAGTTCTTC. This sequence encodes CASSGQPYNEQFF.

The chain combines TRBV27 with TRBJ1-5; weak D call: TRBD1 (5 bases). The CDR3 has 14 amino acids. CDR1 and CDR2 from the germline V gene are MNHEY and SMNVEV (reference sequence). Trimming took off 6 bases at V and 5 bases at J, with 14 bases between the two ends. The CDR3 is CASSADSNYQPQHF. CDR3 DNA: TGTGCCAGCAGCGCTGACAGTAACTATCAGCCCCAGCATTTT.

CDR3 DNA: TGTGCCATCAGTGAGCCCTTTAATGAGCAGTTCTTC. Its translation is CAISEPFNEQFF. The J gene is TRBJ2-1, the V gene TRBV10-3; unclear D gene. CDR3 length equals 12 residues. CDR1 is ENHRY, CDR2 SYGVKD, per germline. V dropped 2 bases and J dropped 7 bases, with 6 bases sitting between them.